This T cell receptor (beta chain) was sequenced for a study of Ad26.COV2.S vaccination and SARS-CoV-2 variants. Across the study: Ad26.COV2.S given intramuscularly, once or twice 56 days apart.

Specified treatment: around 19 received Ad26.COV2.S at low or high dose, single or two shots; 5 received placebo; per-sample allocation not given. Each sample was drawn 63 days after the first injection (of vaccine or placebo). Ad26 vector vaccine expressed Wuhan-strain SARS-CoV-2 spike. Generated by immunoSEQ multiplex PCR, the TCRdb table keeps only in-frame clones and is missing some. The table has about 400,000 clones, roughly 90% seen once. CDR3 size: 17 residues. Germline V gene sequence: CDR1 MDHEN, CDR2 SYDVKM. The trim removed 6 bases at V and 5 bases at J, leaving 16 bases unmatched. This TCR was recovered from a person between 18 and 59 years old who received the Ad26.COV2.S COVID-19 vaccine or a placebo. This sequence joins TRBV28 and TRBJ1-2, with 9 bases matching TRBD1. The material sequenced was peripheral blood, taken in a trial of Ad26.COV2.S vaccine versus placebo. CDR3 DNA: TGTGCCAGCAGAAAAGGGACAGGGAGGGGGGCTGTGTATGGCTACACCTTC. Protein product: CASRKGTGRGAVYGYTF.